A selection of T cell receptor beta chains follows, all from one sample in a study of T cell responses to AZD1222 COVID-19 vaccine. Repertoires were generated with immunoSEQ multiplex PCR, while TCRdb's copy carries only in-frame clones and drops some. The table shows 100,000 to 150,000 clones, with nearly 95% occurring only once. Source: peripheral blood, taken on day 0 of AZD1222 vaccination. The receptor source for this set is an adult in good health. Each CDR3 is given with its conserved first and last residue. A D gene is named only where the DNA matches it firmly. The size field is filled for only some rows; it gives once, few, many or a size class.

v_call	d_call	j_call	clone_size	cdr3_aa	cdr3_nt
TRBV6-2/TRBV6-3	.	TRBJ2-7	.	CASSNPSGASYEQYF	TGTGCCAGCAGCAACCCCTCCGGGGCCTCCTACGAGCAGTACTTC
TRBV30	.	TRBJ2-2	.	CAWGEAGELFF	TGTGCCTGGGGGGAGGCCGGGGAGCTGTTTTTT
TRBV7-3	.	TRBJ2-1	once	CASSLGQLWDNEQFF	TGTGCCAGCAGCTTGGGACAACTTTGGGACAATGAGCAGTTCTTC
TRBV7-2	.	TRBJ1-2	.	CASSTYGGDYTF	TGTGCCAGCAGCACTTATGGGGGCGACTACACCTTC
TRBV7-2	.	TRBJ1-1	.	CASSAGLMNTEAFF	TGTGCCAGCAGCGCCGGACTGATGAACACTGAAGCTTTCTTT
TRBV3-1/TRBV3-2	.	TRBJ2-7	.	CASSRQDSYEQYF	TGTGCCAGCAGCCGACAGGACTCCTACGAGCAGTACTTC
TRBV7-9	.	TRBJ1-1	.	CASSYLQGGTEAFF	TGTGCCAGCAGCTATTTACAGGGTGGTACTGAAGCTTTCTTT
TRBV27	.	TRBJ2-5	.	CATWDWNQETQYF	TGTGCCACCTGGGACTGGAACCAAGAGACCCAGTACTTC
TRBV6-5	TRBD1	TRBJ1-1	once	CASKGTGIAEAFF	TGTGCCAGCAAGGGGACAGGGATCGCTGAAGCTTTCTTT
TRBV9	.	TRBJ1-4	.	CASSERGLGEKLFF	TGTGCCAGCAGCGAGCGGGGGCTCGGGGAAAAACTGTTTTTT
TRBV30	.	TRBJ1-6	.	CAWSNNSPLHF	TGTGCCTGGAGTAATAATTCACCCCTCCACTTT
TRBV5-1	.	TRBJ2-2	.	CASSRGLDLSTGELFF	TGCGCCAGCAGCCGCGGCCTCGATTTGAGTACGGGGGAGCTGTTTTTT
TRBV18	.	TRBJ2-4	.	CASQRQPGQSKNIQYF	TGTGCCAGCCAACGACAGCCGGGACAAAGCAAAAACATTCAGTACTTC
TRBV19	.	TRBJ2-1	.	CASSIRVGSRTFDNEQFF	TGTGCCAGTAGTATTAGGGTCGGCTCACGGACCTTCGACAATGAGCAGTTCTTC
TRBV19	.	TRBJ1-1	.	CASSIKDQNTEAFF	TGTGCCAGTAGTATTAAAGACCAGAACACTGAAGCTTTCTTT
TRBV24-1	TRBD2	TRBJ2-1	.	CATSGTAGGRNEQFF	TGTGCCACCAGTGGTACAGCGGGGGGGCGCAATGAGCAGTTCTTC
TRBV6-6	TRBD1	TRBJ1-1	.	CASSSDREEAFF	TGTGCCAGCAGCTCGGACAGGGAGGAAGCTTTCTTT
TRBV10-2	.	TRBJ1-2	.	CASSPGGEGYTF	TGCGCCAGCAGCCCAGGAGGAGAGGGCTACACCTTC
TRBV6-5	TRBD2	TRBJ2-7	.	CASSYRAGGAEQYF	TGTGCCAGCAGTTACCGCGCGGGAGGAGCAGAGCAGTACTTC
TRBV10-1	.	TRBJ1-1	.	CASSDGKNTEAFF	TGCGCCAGCAGTGACGGGAAGAACACTGAAGCTTTCTTT
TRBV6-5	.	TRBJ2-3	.	CASSSSRVDTQYF	TGTGCCAGCAGTTCCAGTCGGGTTGATACGCAGTATTTT
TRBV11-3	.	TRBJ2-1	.	CASSLVEGPQGGEQFF	TGTGCCAGCAGCTTAGTCGAGGGACCGCAGGGGGGTGAGCAGTTCTTC
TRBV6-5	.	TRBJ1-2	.	CASDRNYGYTF	TGTGCCAGCGACAGGAACTATGGCTACACCTTC
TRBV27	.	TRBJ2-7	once	CASSLTGTPRSYEQYF	TGTGCCAGCAGTCTCACCGGGACTCCGCGTTCCTACGAGCAGTACTTC
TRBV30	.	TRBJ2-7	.	CAWSVQLGYEQYF	TGTGCCTGGAGTGTACAGTTAGGCTACGAGCAGTACTTC
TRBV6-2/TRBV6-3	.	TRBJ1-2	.	CASSHGMGTGYTF	TGTGCCAGCAGCCACGGTATGGGGACCGGCTACACCTTC
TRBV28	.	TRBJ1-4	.	CASISYATNEKLFF	TGTGCCAGCATCTCCTATGCAACTAATGAAAAACTGTTTTTT
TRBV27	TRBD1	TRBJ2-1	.	CASSPETGQGYNEQFF	TGTGCCAGCAGTCCGGAGACGGGACAGGGGTACAATGAGCAGTTCTTC
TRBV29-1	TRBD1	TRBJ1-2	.	CSVGDGQGNYGYTF	TGCAGCGTTGGGGACGGACAGGGAAACTATGGCTACACCTTC
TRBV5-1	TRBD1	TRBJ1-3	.	CASSLATGTSFGNTIYF	TGCGCCAGCAGCTTGGCGACAGGGACCTCGTTTGGAAACACCATATATTTT
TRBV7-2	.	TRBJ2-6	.	CASSLYGSSSGANVLTF	TGTGCCAGCAGCTTATACGGCAGTTCCTCTGGGGCCAACGTCCTGACTTTC
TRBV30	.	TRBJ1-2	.	CAWSVRGNYGYTF	TGTGCCTGGAGTGTGAGGGGTAACTATGGCTACACCTTC
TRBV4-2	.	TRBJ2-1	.	CASSPLEGPYNEQFF	TGTGCCAGCAGCCCCCTTGAGGGGCCCTACAATGAGCAGTTCTTC
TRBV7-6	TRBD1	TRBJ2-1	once	CASSLIGSRQGANNEQFF	TGTGCCAGCAGCCTAATAGGAAGTCGACAGGGGGCAAACAATGAGCAGTTCTTC
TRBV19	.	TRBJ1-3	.	CASSMQRNTIYF	TGTGCCAGTAGTATGCAGCGAAACACCATATATTTT
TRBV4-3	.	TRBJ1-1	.	CASSQDGGRRSAEAFF	TGCGCCAGCAGCCAAGATGGGGGAAGGAGGAGCGCCGAAGCTTTCTTT
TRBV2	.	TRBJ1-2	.	CASSYMGAASKGYTF	TGTGCCAGCAGTTATATGGGGGCAGCTAGCAAGGGCTACACCTTC